This T cell receptor (beta chain) was captured in a study of blood T cell repertoires in COVID-19. Study as a whole: The United States, Italy and Spain provided the acute and convalescent COVID-19 samples.

In the authors' workflow: Estimates of nucleated cell counts were drawn from the amplification of reference gene primers. The table came from immunoSEQ multiplex PCR; TCRdb's copy has only in-frame clones and leaves some out. V and J calls and clone size are given by that table; D and trimming were obtained from the DNA. The sample lists 200,000 to 300,000 clones, about 89% occurring once. Those who participated ranged in age from roughly 18 to 95 years and resided in approximately 26 US areas. Cohorts were assigned according to the clinical history that participants reported. This CDR3 is built from 13 residues. Trimming removed 7 bases from V and 5 bases from J; junction bases left unmatched: 7. Per germline, CDR1 MNHEY and CDR2 SMNVEV (reference sequence).

This chain links TRBV27 with TRBJ1-2, with 7 nucleotides matching TRBD1. The sequenced sample was PBMCs or T cells enriched from blood (not recorded which). The sequence derives from a woman in her 30s who had recovered from COVID-19. The CDR3 spells CASTSDRDYGYTF. The CDR3 DNA sequence: TGTGCCAGCACCTCTGACAGGGATTATGGCTACACCTTC.